Listed below are T cell receptor beta chains from one sample, sequenced in a study of blood T cell repertoires in COVID-19. Sequenced by immunoSEQ multiplex PCR; TCRdb stores in-frame clones only, minus some. The sample has approximately 150,000 clones; approximately 84% are singletons. Specimen: peripheral blood. Receptor source: a woman aged 80 or older with acute or convalescent COVID-19. CDR3s leave out the opening cysteine and the closing phenylalanine or tryptophan. The order of the fields is V gene, J gene, CDR3 protein.

TRBV6-1	TRBJ2-7	ASSDRTGIYEQY
TRBV7-2	TRBJ2-1	ASSLAAGWGTSVNEQF
TRBV6-5	TRBJ2-3	ASRTSGTDTQY
TRBV2	TRBJ2-4	ASSPGTASWTKNIQY
TRBV6-5	TRBJ1-3	ASSYLSGSGNTIY
TRBV5-6	TRBJ2-1	ASSRRFGQNYNEQF
TRBV3-1/TRBV3-2	TRBJ1-6	ASSHGQRNSPLH
TRBV7-6	TRBJ1-2	ASSLLQQGPGNYGYT
TRBV6-6	TRBJ1-6	ASRTGLYSPLH
TRBV7-6	TRBJ2-1	ASSRNLRGYNEQF
TRBV7-6	TRBJ2-2	ASSSRLQRETGELF
TRBV27	TRBJ2-7	ASSLYTYEQY
TRBV7-2	TRBJ2-5	ASSGRDRGRGETQY
TRBV5-4	TRBJ1-1	ASSLPGTEAF
TRBV15	TRBJ2-6	ATSRDLAGANVLT
TRBV19	TRBJ1-1	ASSIMHREGGEAF
TRBV5-1	TRBJ1-1	ASSLTGGGTEAF
TRBV29-1	TRBJ2-4	SAQRGAKNIQY
TRBV6-5	TRBJ2-1	ASSPSNEQF
TRBV6-2/TRBV6-3	TRBJ1-2	ASSYLSGVIRVAYGYT
TRBV27	TRBJ2-1	ASSLSGSSYNEQF